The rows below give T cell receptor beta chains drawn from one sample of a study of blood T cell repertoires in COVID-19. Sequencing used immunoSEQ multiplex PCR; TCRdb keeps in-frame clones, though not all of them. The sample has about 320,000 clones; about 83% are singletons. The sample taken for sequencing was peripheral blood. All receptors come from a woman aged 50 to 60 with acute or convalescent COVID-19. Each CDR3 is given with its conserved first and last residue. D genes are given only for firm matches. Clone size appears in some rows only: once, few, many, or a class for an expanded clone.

TGTGCCAGCAGCGTAGCTACTCAGGGACAGGGGGCGCCAGGCTACACCTTC | CASSVATQGQGAPGYTF | - | TRBJ1-2 | TRBD1 | TRBV9
TGTGCCAGCTCACCCGGACAGGCCCGCCGAGGTTCACCCCTCCACTTT | CASSPGQARRGSPLHF | - | TRBJ1-6 | TRBD1 | TRBV18
TGTGCCAGCAGCCTGGGAGGGGAAGGAGAGCAGTTCTTC | CASSLGGEGEQFF | - | TRBJ2-1 | TRBD2 | TRBV7-9
TGTGCCATCAGTGACAGACTGACGGCGGGGACTGAAGCTTTCTTT | CAISDRLTAGTEAFF | - | TRBJ1-1 | - | TRBV10-3
TGTGCTAGTGGTCCGCAGGGTTTCTCCGGGGAGCTGTTTTTT | CASGPQGFSGELFF | - | TRBJ2-2 | - | TRBV12-5
TGTGCCAGTAGTGTGATTCAGGGTTACTCCTACAATGAGCAGTTCTTC | CASSVIQGYSYNEQFF | - | TRBJ2-1 | - | TRBV19
TGTGCCAGCAGTTTACATGAGGGCGAGCAGTACTTC | CASSLHEGEQYF | - | TRBJ2-7 | - | TRBV12-3/TRBV12-4
TGTGCCAGCAGCTTAGGCCTTGGCGGAGGACAGCCCCAGCATTTT | CASSLGLGGGQPQHF | - | TRBJ1-5 | - | TRBV13
TGTGCCAGCTCACCTCAGGGGTCTGGGGCCAACGTCCTGACTTTC | CASSPQGSGANVLTF | - | TRBJ2-6 | - | TRBV18
TGTGCCAGCAGCCAAGATTTCGCAGGGGGCGGCACAGATACGCAGTATTTT | CASSQDFAGGGTDTQYF | few | TRBJ2-3 | TRBD1 | TRBV4-2
TGTGCCAGCAGCCAATCCGGTTCTTATGGCTACACCTTC | CASSQSGSYGYTF | - | TRBJ1-2 | - | TRBV4-2
TGTGCCAGCAGCAGGCCGGGGTTCCCAGATACGCAGTATTTT | CASSRPGFPDTQYF | - | TRBJ2-3 | - | TRBV27
TGCGCCAGCAGCCAAGATCCAACTAGCGGGAGTTATGAGCAGTTCTTC | CASSQDPTSGSYEQFF | - | TRBJ2-1 | TRBD2 | TRBV4-1
TGTGCCAGCAGCGTAGGACAGGGAGGAACCTTC | CASSVGQGGTF | - | TRBJ1-2 | TRBD1 | TRBV9
TGTGCCAGCAGCGTAGGATTGGCACTGAACACTGAAGCTTTCTTT | CASSVGLALNTEAFF | - | TRBJ1-1 | - | TRBV9
TGTGCCTGGGAGACAGGGTACACCGGGGAGCTGTTTTTT | CAWETGYTGELFF | - | TRBJ2-2 | TRBD1 | TRBV30
TGTGCCAGCGGGACAGGGGCCTTCACCGGGGAGCTGTTTTTT | CASGTGAFTGELFF | - | TRBJ2-2 | TRBD1 | TRBV2
TGTGCCAGCAGTGAAGTGGGACAGGGAGGAGGCTATGGCTACACCTTC | CASSEVGQGGGYGYTF | - | TRBJ1-2 | TRBD1 | TRBV6-1
TGTGCCAGCAGTTTAAGAGGGCCCTACGAGCAGTACTTC | CASSLRGPYEQYF | - | TRBJ2-7 | - | TRBV28
TGCGCCAGCAGCCGGGGAAAGGGGACAGATACGCAGTATTTT | CASSRGKGTDTQYF | - | TRBJ2-3 | - | TRBV4-3
TGTGCCAGCAAGGGCGGACTAGCGGGAACCGGGGAGCTGTTTTTT | CASKGGLAGTGELFF | - | TRBJ2-2 | TRBD2 | TRBV28
TGTGCCAGCCCAAAGACAGGGGCACCTTTTTTAACCTACGAGCAGTACTTC | CASPKTGAPFLTYEQYF | few | TRBJ2-7 | TRBD1 | TRBV3-1/TRBV3-2
TGTGCCAGTAGTATTCAGGGCAGGGGACGCGAAAAACTGTTTTTT | CASSIQGRGREKLFF | - | TRBJ1-4 | - | TRBV19
TGTGCCAGCAAAACCAGGGGAACCTCCTACAATGAGCAGTTCTTC | CASKTRGTSYNEQFF | - | TRBJ2-1 | - | TRBV6-5
TGTGCCAGCAGCAATTACCGGTGGCAGGGGACTGGCTACACCTTC | CASSNYRWQGTGYTF | - | TRBJ1-2 | - | TRBV21-1
TGTGCCACCAGCAGAGATCCAGGACAGAGCAATCAGCCCCAGCATTTT | CATSRDPGQSNQPQHF | - | TRBJ1-5 | - | TRBV15
TGTGCCAGCAGTCTCCCGCGGACTAACTATGGCTACACCTTC | CASSLPRTNYGYTF | - | TRBJ1-2 | - | TRBV28
TGTGCCAGCAGCTTATTGGGCTGGGGGCTAGCGGGGAACAATGAGCAGTTCTTC | CASSLLGWGLAGNNEQFF | - | TRBJ2-1 | TRBD2 | TRBV7-8
TGTGCCAGCAGTTGGGACAGAAATGAGCAGTTCTTC | CASSWDRNEQFF | few | TRBJ2-1 | TRBD1 | TRBV7-9
TGTGCCAGCAGCCAACCGGGACTAGCGGGAGACAATGAGCAGTTCTTC | CASSQPGLAGDNEQFF | - | TRBJ2-1 | TRBD2 | TRBV14
TGTGCCAGCAGGTTGACTAGCGGGGCCTCCTACGAGCAGTACTTC | CASRLTSGASYEQYF | - | TRBJ2-7 | TRBD2 | TRBV5-6
TGTGCCGCCGAGGGTTCAGGGAGGGATGGTGGCTACACCTTC | CAAEGSGRDGGYTF | once | TRBJ1-2 | - | TRBV10-3
TGTGCCAGTAGTATACCGTTCTCTCCCGGGACAGGGGTCAATCAGCCCCAGCATTTT | CASSIPFSPGTGVNQPQHF | - | TRBJ1-5 | TRBD1 | TRBV19
TGTGCCAGCAGCATTATGGGGGGAGTGGATAATGAGCAGTTCTTC | CASSIMGGVDNEQFF | - | TRBJ2-1 | - | TRBV9
TGTGCCAGCAGCTCCGGACAGGGAGGAGAAAAACTGTTTTTT | CASSSGQGGEKLFF | - | TRBJ1-4 | TRBD1 | TRBV7-9
TGTGCCAGCTCACCAGGGACAGGCCTTAACTATGGCTACACCTTC | CASSPGTGLNYGYTF | - | TRBJ1-2 | TRBD1 | TRBV18
TGTGCCACCAGCAGGGGACAGGGTGGCTATGGCTACACCTTC | CATSRGQGGYGYTF | - | TRBJ1-2 | TRBD1 | TRBV15
TGTGCCAGCAGCGTAGCTGCCCTAGCGGGAGTCCACGAGCAGTACTTC | CASSVAALAGVHEQYF | - | TRBJ2-7 | TRBD2 | TRBV9
TGTGCCAGCAGCGTAGGGGAGGGGCCCACCCACGAGCAGTACTTC | CASSVGEGPTHEQYF | - | TRBJ2-7 | TRBD2 | TRBV9
TGCGCCAGCAGTGAGAAAGTCGGGAGACAGTACTTC | CASSEKVGRQYF | - | TRBJ2-7 | - | TRBV10-1
TGTGCCAGCAGCGTAGAGGAAGGGAGGGACTGGAACTACGAGCAGTACTTC | CASSVEEGRDWNYEQYF | - | TRBJ2-7 | TRBD2 | TRBV9
TGTGCCAGCAGTCCGAGACAGGGGGCGCTTACTTATGGCTACACCTTC | CASSPRQGALTYGYTF | - | TRBJ1-2 | TRBD1 | TRBV2
TGTGCCTGGAGTGACCCCTGGACAGGGGACAAAAACATTCAGTACTTC | CAWSDPWTGDKNIQYF | - | TRBJ2-4 | TRBD1 | TRBV30
TGTGCCAGCCGGACAGGGGCGAACACCGGGGAGCTGTTTTTT | CASRTGANTGELFF | - | TRBJ2-2 | TRBD1 | TRBV6-5
TGTGCCAGCAGCCCCGGACTAGCGGGAGATCTGTCCTACAATGAGCAGTTCTTC | CASSPGLAGDLSYNEQFF | - | TRBJ2-1 | TRBD2 | TRBV7-9
TGTGCCAGCAGTAAACCGACAGGGGGCTTTGAAAAACTGTTTTTT | CASSKPTGGFEKLFF | - | TRBJ1-4 | TRBD1 | TRBV28
TGTGCCAGCAGTTTATACTCACCCAACACCGGGGAGCTGTTTTTT | CASSLYSPNTGELFF | - | TRBJ2-2 | - | TRBV28
TGTGCCAGCAGCCTAGGGGGGGCAGGCACTGAAGCTTTCTTT | CASSLGGAGTEAFF | - | TRBJ1-1 | - | TRBV5-5
TGTGCCAGCAGCTTCGACGGACTAGCGGGAGGCCGCTCCTACAATGAGCAGTTCTTC | CASSFDGLAGGRSYNEQFF | - | TRBJ2-1 | TRBD2 | TRBV7-2
TGTGCCAGCAGACAGAATGGAAACACCATATATTTT | CASRQNGNTIYF | - | TRBJ1-3 | - | TRBV7-2
TGTGCCAGCAGTTTGAGGGAGTCCTACGAGCAGTACTTC | CASSLRESYEQYF | - | TRBJ2-7 | - | TRBV27
TGTGCCAGCAGCCCAAATGAGGGCAGCACTGAAGCTTTCTTT | CASSPNEGSTEAFF | - | TRBJ1-1 | - | TRBV3-1/TRBV3-2
TGTGCCAGCAGCCCCTCCTCCGGGACATCTTACAATGAGCAGTTCTTC | CASSPSSGTSYNEQFF | - | TRBJ2-1 | - | TRBV7-3
TGTGCCAGCAGCTTGCAGGGGTCATATGAAAAACTGTTTTTT | CASSLQGSYEKLFF | few | TRBJ1-4 | - | TRBV5-5
TGTGCCAGCATCCCGTCTAGCGAGACCCCCTACAATGAGCAGTTCTTC | CASIPSSETPYNEQFF | - | TRBJ2-1 | - | TRBV6-2/TRBV6-3
TGTGCCAGCAGTGAAGCGCTGGGTCGAGAGGGAGCTTTCTTT | CASSEALGREGAFF | - | TRBJ1-1 | - | TRBV6-1